The clone carrying this TCR beta chain was recorded only once. This sample was included in a study of blood T cell repertoires in COVID-19. Study as a whole: There were acute and convalescent COVID-19 samples, and they came from the United States, Italy and Spain. Nucleic acid was either cDNA or gDNA, and it came from T cells, B-cell-depleted T cells, or PBMCs.

As processed by the authors: Quantification of nucleated cells was approximated via reference gene primer amplification. Clones were sequenced by immunoSEQ multiplex PCR, and TCRdb holds only the in-frame ones, with some missing. The V and J calls and clone size come from that table; D and trimming were worked out from the DNA. The sample includes 450,000 to 500,000 clones, approximately 85% of them seen just once. V shed 2 bases and J 4 bases; nucleotides not matched to a gene: 6. The CDR3 spans 15 residues. CDR1 is LNHDA, CDR2 SQIVND, per germline (reference sequence). The chain joins TRBV19 to TRBJ1-2, with 8 bases fitting TRBD1. Input material: peripheral blood. The sequence derives from a human donor in a cohort sampled during active COVID-19. CDR3 sequence reads: CASSIRGQGSYGYTF. The CDR3 DNA reads as TGTGCCAGTAGTATAAGAGGACAGGGAAGCTATGGCTACACCTTC.